The text below deals with one T cell receptor beta chain. No antigen is known for it. The germline gene is not matched at one end of the junction; a read error may be the cause. This record comes from a study of post-analysis software for immune sequencing data. The CDR3 consists of 14 residues. CDR1 and CDR2 from the germline V gene are DFQATT and SNEGSKA (reference sequence). Each TCR beta cDNA library carried unique molecular identifiers. TCRdb re-analysed the PCR reads in MiXCR, keeping a single row per CDR3 protein. In the table there are hundreds of thousands of distinct CDR3 sequences, roughly 30% of which are singletons. Overall study results and limits: Five or six TRBV segments, TRBV5-6, TRBV5-1 and TRBV20-1 among them, were found more frequent in patients than controls.

The chain carries TRBV20-1 and TRBJ1-4, with a tentative D call TRBD1 (5 bases). The sequence came from a girl between 10 and 17 years old with multiple sclerosis. Sequenced input: blood. The CDR3 here is CGASRDATNEKLFF. The CDR3, as DNA: TGCGGTGCTAGCCGGGACGCAACTAATGAAAAACTGTTTTTT.